This T cell receptor (beta chain) was sequenced during a study of CD8+ T cells in alopecia areata (dated by TCRdb to about 2018). As for the study more broadly: The treated patients took part in an open-label pilot trial in which moderate-to-severe alopecia areata was treated with oral tofacitinib at 5 to 10 mg twice daily. RNA was extracted with the PAXgene miRNA kit for fixed scalp, the miRNeasy kit for PBMCs, and the RNeasy kit for mouse skin. Patients received tofacitinib for 6 to 18 months and were then followed off drug for 6 months to check for delayed response and recurrence. Biopsies were taken from tofacitinib-treated patients at baseline and again at 4 and 24 weeks into treatment, and several of those patients also had a later scalp biopsy. TCRbeta CDR3 regions were amplified by immunoSEQ multiplex PCR with 35 Vbeta forward and 13 Jbeta reverse primers. The SALT score, which quantifies the percentage of affected scalp surface area, was used to measure disease severity in treated patients. Clonality in the scalp was compared among normal scalp (n=4), patchy alopecia areata scalp (n=8), and alopecia totalis/universalis scalp (n=8). In both human patients and the C3H/HeJ mouse model, the study applied high-throughput TCRbeta sequencing to look at T cell clonal expansion in alopecia areata. Scalp tissue and sorted CD4+ and CD8+ peripheral blood T cells from patchy and totalis/universalis alopecia areata patients and from healthy controls were covered by human TCRbeta sequencing. The research as a whole found: Shared TCR sequences between patients were less evident than in mice, which may be partly attributable to HLA diversity in the patient population. Many expanded lesional clones were found to persist in scalp and blood during tofacitinib treatment, and relapse after treatment cessation may be partly explained by this persistence. Tofacitinib significantly lowered scalp clonality and the number of expanded CD8+ clones among the top 100 scalp clones. Compared with normal scalp, lesional scalp had higher clonality and more expanded CD8+ clones, particularly in alopecia totalis/universalis, a pattern that suggests antigenic drive. Unlike mouse skin, where gammadelta T cells dominate, normal human skin contains resident alphabeta T cells that get sequenced too, which complicates analysis of the scalp TCR repertoire. The treated cohort was small, with a single nonresponder, so links between baseline CD8+ expansion and response need larger studies.

A single count supports this clone. Its antigen target is currently unknown. Qualities for individual bases were not recorded, and no much larger clone is one base off. Library prep was done by the immunoSEQ multiplex PCR assay. RNA was extracted from all samples and reverse transcribed into cDNA, which served as template for TCR sequencing. SuperScript III was used to make first-strand cDNA, primed with a 2:1 mix of oligo-dT and random hexamers. A synthetic immune receptor repertoire was used to assess amplification bias, and residual bias was removed computationally. The published analysis was carried out like this. After raw reads were preprocessed to remove errors, the CDR3 was defined following IMGT conventions as running from the conserved cysteine to phenylalanine. Clonality was computed by normalizing Shannon entropy by log2 of the number of productive unique TCRs and subtracting the result from 1. Scalp TCRbeta sequences were cross-referenced with sorted blood CD4 and CD8 repertoires so that the CD4 or CD8 identity of scalp clones could be inferred. The table comes from immuneACCESS by way of TCRdb, which keeps in-frame sequences with V and J called. Part of the clones is missing from these tables; in studies checked, under half for an unresolved V gene and the rest for unknown reasons. V and J calls and clone size follow that table, whereas D and trimming were derived from the DNA. This sample is represented by about 220,000 clones; roughly 56% of them were singletons. The ten largest clones capture 1.6% of the sample.

The sample's time point label, decoded: four to five weeks on oral tofacitinib. This specimen's treatment or condition label, interpreted: oral pan-JAK inhibitor, 5-10 mg twice daily. Lesional scalp punch biopsies and peripheral blood were obtained from alopecia areata patients. PBMCs were isolated by density centrifugation and stained for CD3, CD4 and CD8, and CD4+ and CD8+ T cells were sorted on a FACSAria. Here V drops 8 bases and J drops 4 bases, and the junction holds 10 bases not matched to any gene. From the cysteine through the phenylalanine, the CDR3 covers 14 amino acids. CDR3 DNA only is kept here, 42 bases in frame from base 1. The germline V gene encodes CDR1 SGHAT and CDR2 FQDESV (reference sequence).

The rearranged chain carries TRBV11-1 and TRBJ2-5; the junction holds 7 bases that match TRBD2. The input for sequencing was CD4+ T cells sorted from blood, taken at week 4, from a patient treated with tofacitinib. The origin of this receptor is a human donor with alopecia areata. The DNA sequence reads TGTGCCAGCCAGCGGGGTCTGAAGGGAGAGACCCAGTACTTC. This is translated as CASQRGLKGETQYF.